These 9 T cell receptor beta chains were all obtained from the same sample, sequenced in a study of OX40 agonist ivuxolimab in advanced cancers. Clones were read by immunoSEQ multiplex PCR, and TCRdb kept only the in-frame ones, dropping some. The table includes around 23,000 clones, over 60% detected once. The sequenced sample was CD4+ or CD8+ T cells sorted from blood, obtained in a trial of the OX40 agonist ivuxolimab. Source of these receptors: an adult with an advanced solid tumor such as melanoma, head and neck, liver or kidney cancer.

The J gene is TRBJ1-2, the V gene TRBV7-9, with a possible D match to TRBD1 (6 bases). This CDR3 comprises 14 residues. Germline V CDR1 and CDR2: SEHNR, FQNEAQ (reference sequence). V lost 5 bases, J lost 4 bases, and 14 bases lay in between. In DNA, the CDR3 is TGTGCCAGCAGCCGGAAGGGGGAACTCTATGGCTACACCTTC. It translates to CASSRKGELYGYTF.

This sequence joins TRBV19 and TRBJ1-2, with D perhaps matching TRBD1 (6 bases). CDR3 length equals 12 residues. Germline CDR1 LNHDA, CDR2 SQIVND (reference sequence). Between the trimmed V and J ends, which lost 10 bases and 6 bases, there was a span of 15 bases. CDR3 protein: CATKMGGHGYTF. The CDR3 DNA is TGTGCCACAAAAATGGGGGGGCATGGCTACACCTTC.

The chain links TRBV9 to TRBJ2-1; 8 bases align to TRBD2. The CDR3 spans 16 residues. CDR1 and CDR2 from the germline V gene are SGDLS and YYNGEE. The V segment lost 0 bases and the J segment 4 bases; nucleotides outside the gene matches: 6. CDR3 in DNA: TGTGCCAGCAGCGTAGTAGCTAGCGGGTATTACAATGAGCAGTTCTTC. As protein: CASSVVASGYYNEQFF.

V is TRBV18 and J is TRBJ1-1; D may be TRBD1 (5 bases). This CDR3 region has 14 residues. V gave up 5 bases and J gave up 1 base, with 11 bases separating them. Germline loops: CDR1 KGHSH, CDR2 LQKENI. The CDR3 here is CASSKGQTNTEAFF. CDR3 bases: TGTGCCAGCTCAAAAGGACAAACGAACACTGAAGCTTTCTTT.

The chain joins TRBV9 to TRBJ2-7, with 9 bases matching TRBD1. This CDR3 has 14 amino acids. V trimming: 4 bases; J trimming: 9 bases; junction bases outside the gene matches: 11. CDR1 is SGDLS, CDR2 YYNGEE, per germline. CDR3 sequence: CASSRGDRENLQYF. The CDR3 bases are TGTGCCAGCAGCAGAGGGGACAGGGAGAATTTGCAGTACTTC.

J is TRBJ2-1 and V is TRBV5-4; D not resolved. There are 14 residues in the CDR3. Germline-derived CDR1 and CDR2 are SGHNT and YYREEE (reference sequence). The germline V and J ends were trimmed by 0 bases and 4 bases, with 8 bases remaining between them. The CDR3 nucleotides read TGTGCCAGCAGCTTGGGGCCCTCATACAATGAGCAGTTCTTC. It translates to CASSLGPSYNEQFF.

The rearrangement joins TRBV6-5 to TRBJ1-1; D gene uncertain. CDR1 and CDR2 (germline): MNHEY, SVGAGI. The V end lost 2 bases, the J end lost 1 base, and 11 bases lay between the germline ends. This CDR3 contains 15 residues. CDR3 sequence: CASSYHPQGNTEAFF. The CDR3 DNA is TGTGCCAGCAGTTACCACCCCCAAGGGAACACTGAAGCTTTCTTT.

DNA for the CDR3: TGTGCCAGCAGCCCCGCCTACAATGAGCAGTTCTTC. Its translation is CASSPAYNEQFF. The chain uses TRBV7-9 and TRBJ2-1; D is unresolved. Trimming took 5 bases from V and 2 from J, leaving 4 bases between them. The CDR3 spans 12 residues. The V gene's germline CDR1 is SEHNR and CDR2 FQNEAQ (reference sequence).

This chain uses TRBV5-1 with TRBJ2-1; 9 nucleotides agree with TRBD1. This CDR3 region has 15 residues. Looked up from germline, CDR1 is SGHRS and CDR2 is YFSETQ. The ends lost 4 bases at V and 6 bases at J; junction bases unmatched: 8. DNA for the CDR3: TGCGCCAGCAGCACGGGACAGGGTTGGTCCAATGAGCAGTTCTTC. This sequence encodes CASSTGQGWSNEQFF. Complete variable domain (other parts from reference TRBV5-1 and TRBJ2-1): KAGVTQTPRYLIKTRGQQVTLSCSPISGHRSVSWYQQTPGQGLQFLFEYFSETQRNKGNFPGRFSGRQFSNSRSEMNVSTLELGDSALYLCASSTGQGWSNEQFFGPGTRLTVL.